The 8 T cell receptor beta chains reported below all come from one sample, sequenced in a study of T-cell memory formation after mild COVID-19. TCRdb re-called the 5' RACE reads through MiXCR, storing one row per CDR3 protein. The table shows 400,000 or so distinct CDR3 sequences, with about 19% occurring only once. The sample was PBMCs or a T cell subset sorted from them (not recorded which). These receptors all come from an adult woman who had mild COVID-19 (a few samples of this study predate the infection). Cell type and time point are not known.

The chain joins TRBV4-1 to TRBJ2-2; TRBD2 agrees at 8 bases. Germline loops: CDR1 MGHRA, CDR2 YSYEKL. The CDR3 spans 16 residues. Unmatched junction bases numbered 6, after V lost 3 bases and J lost 3 bases. The CDR3 loop reads CASSQGRGGYTGELFF. In nucleotides, the CDR3 is TGCGCCAGCAGCCAGGGACGGGGGGGGTACACCGGGGAGCTGTTTTTT.

The gene calls are TRBV7-6 and TRBJ2-2; 13 nucleotides line up with TRBD2. The CDR3 contains 21 residues. V shed 2 bases, J shed 7 bases, and the junction held 19 bases outside the gene matches. CDR1 and CDR2 (germline): SGHVS, FNYEAQ. CDR3 coding DNA: TGTGCCAGCAGCTTATATGACGCCTTGACTAGCGGGAGGAGGAAGAACGGGGAGCTGTTTTTT. Protein: CASSLYDALTSGRRKNGELFF.

This clonotype was seen only a few times. The rearrangement links TRBV19 to TRBJ2-1; the D gene is possibly TRBD2 (5 bases). This CDR3 contains 15 residues. Germline V CDR1 and CDR2: LNHDA, SQIVND (reference sequence). V was cut by 3 bases and J by 1 base, with 10 bases left in between. The CDR3 sequence is CASSMDGGSYNEQFF. The CDR3 DNA is TGTGCCAGTAGTATGGATGGCGGGTCCTACAATGAGCAGTTCTTC.

The chain couples TRBV9 to TRBJ2-7, with D possibly TRBD2 on 6 matching bases. The CDR3 consists of 14 residues. Trimming shortened V by 0 bases and J by 5 bases, and 12 bases separated the two germline ends. CDR1 SGDLS and CDR2 YYNGEE come from the germline V gene. CDR3 region: CASSVGSLANEQYF. The CDR3 bases are TGTGCCAGCAGCGTAGGCTCGCTAGCGAACGAGCAGTACTTC.

In its sample, this clonotype was seen a few times. V and J are TRBV5-1 and TRBJ2-2; D unresolved. V was shortened by 4 bases and J by 5 bases, with 9 bases between the two germline ends. Germline V gives CDR1 SGHRS, CDR2 YFSETQ. The CDR3 sequence is 13 residues long. CDR3 DNA: TGCGCCAGCAGCCAAAGATATACCGGGGAGCTGTTTTTT. This translates into CASSQRYTGELFF.

There are a few counts of this clonotype. V and J are TRBV29-1 and TRBJ2-3, with unresolved D. V lost 3 bases and J 6 bases, leaving 16 bases between the germline ends. The CDR3 sequence is 14 residues long. Per the germline V gene, CDR1 is SQVTM and CDR2 is ANQGSEA. As DNA, the CDR3 is TGCAGCGTTGAGGACCCCGGCAGGCGGGATACGCAGTATTTT. Protein product: CSVEDPGRRDTQYF.

This clonotype was counted ten times or more. The genes are TRBV20-1 and TRBJ2-7; no reliable D call. Germline CDR1 is DFQATT and CDR2 is SNEGSKA (reference sequence). The CDR3 length is 11 residues. V was pared by 3 bases and J by 2 bases, with 5 bases between. DNA of the CDR3: TGCAGTGCTAGCAGTCCCTACGAGCAGTACTTC. Translating gives CSASSPYEQYF.

The chain uses TRBV15 and TRBJ1-1, with TRBD1 as a possible D gene (5 bases). Germline CDR1 reads LNHNV; CDR2 reads YYDKDF (reference sequence). Trimming cost V 0 bases and J 0 bases, with 17 bases left between them. The CDR3 contains 18 residues. CDR3 DNA: TGTGCCACCAGCAGAGATCTAGGAACGGGGGTAATGAACACTGAAGCTTTCTTT. This codes for CATSRDLGTGVMNTEAFF. Full variable domain (remainder filled in from reference TRBV15 and TRBJ1-1): DAMVIQNPRYQVTQFGKPVTLSCSQTLNHNVMYWYQQKSSQAPKLLFHYYDKDFNNEADTPDNFQSRRPNTSFCFLDIRSPGLGDTAMYLCATSRDLGTGVMNTEAFFGQGTRLTVV.